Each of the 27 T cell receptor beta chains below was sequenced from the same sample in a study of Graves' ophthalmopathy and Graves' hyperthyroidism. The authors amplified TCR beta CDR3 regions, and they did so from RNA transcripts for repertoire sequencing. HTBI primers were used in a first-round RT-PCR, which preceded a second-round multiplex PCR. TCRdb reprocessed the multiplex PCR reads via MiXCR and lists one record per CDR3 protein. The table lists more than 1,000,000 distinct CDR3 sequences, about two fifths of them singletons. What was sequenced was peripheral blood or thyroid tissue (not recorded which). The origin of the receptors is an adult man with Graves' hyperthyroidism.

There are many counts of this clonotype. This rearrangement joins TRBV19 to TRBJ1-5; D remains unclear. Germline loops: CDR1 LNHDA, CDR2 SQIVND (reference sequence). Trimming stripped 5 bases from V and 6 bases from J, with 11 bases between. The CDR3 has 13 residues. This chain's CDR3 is CASSPNLGQPQHF. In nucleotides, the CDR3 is TGTGCCAGTAGTCCAAATCTTGGTCAGCCCCAGCATTTT. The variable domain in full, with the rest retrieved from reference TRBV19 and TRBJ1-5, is DGGITQSPKYLFRKEGQNVTLSCEQNLNHDAMYWYRQDPGQGLRLIYYSQIVNDFQKGDIAEGYSVSREKKESFPLTVTSAQKNPTAFYLCASSPNLGQPQHFGDGTRLSIL.

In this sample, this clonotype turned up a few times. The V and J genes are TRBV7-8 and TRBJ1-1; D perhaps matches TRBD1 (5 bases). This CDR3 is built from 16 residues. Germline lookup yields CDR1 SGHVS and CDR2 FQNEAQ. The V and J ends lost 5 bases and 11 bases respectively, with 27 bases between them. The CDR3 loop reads CASSLRAPDGVWFAFF. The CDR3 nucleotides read TGTGCCAGCAGCCTCAGGGCCCCCGATGGGGTATGGTTTGCTTTCTTT.

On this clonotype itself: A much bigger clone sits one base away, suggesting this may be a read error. CDR3 sequence reads: CSATGSTEAFF. The CDR3 DNA sequence: TGCAGCGCGACAGGGAGCACTGAAGCTTTCTTT. The V call is TRBV29-1, the J call TRBJ1-1; 7 nucleotides match TRBD1. The CDR3 length is 11 residues. From germline, CDR1 is SQVTM and CDR2 ANQGSEA. With 7 bases clipped from V and 4 bases from J, the junction kept 3 bases outside the gene matches. The complete variable domain, with remaining parts taken from reference TRBV29-1 and TRBJ1-1, reads SAVISQKPSRDICQRGTSLTIQCQVDSQVTMMFWYRQQPGQSLTLIATANQGSEATYESGFVIDKFPISRPNLTFSTLTVSNMSPEDSSIYLCSATGSTEAFFGQGTRLTVV.

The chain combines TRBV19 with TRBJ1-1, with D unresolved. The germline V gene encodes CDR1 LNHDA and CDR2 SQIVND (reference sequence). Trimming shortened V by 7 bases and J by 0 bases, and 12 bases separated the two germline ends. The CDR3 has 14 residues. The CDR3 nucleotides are TGTGCCAGTAATCAGAGGACTATGAACACTGAAGCTTTCTTT. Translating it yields CASNQRTMNTEAFF.

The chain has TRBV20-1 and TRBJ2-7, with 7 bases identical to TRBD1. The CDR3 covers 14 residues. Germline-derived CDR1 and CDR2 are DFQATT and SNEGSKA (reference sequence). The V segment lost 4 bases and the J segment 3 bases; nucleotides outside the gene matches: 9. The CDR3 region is CSATYTGQFYEQYF. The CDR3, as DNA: TGCAGTGCTACGTATACGGGACAGTTCTACGAGCAGTACTTC.

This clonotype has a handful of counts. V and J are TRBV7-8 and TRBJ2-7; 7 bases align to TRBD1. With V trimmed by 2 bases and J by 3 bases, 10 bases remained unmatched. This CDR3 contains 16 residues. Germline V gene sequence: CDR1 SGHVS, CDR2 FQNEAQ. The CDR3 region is CASSLYPPTGVYEQYF. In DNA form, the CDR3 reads TGTGCCAGCAGCTTATACCCCCCCACAGGGGTCTACGAGCAGTACTTC.

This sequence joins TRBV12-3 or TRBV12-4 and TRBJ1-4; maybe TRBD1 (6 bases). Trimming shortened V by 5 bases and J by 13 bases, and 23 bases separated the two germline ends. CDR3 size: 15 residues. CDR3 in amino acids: CASSPAGGGDNLLFF. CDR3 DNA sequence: TGTGCCAGCAGTCCAGCGGGAGGGGGAGACAACTTACTGTTTTTT.

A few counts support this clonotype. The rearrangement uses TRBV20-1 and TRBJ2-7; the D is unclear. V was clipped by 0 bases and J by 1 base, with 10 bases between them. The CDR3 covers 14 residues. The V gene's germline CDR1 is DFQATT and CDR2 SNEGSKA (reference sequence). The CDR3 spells CSARDWGMSYEQYF. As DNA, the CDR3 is TGCAGTGCTAGAGACTGGGGAATGTCCTACGAGCAGTACTTC.

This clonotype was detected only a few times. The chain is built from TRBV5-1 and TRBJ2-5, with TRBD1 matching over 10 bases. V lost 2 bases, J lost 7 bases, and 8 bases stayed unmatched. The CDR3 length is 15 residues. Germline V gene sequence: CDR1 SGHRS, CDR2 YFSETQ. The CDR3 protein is CASSFRQGALGTQYF. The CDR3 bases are TGCGCCAGCAGCTTTCGACAGGGGGCGCTCGGGACCCAGTACTTC.

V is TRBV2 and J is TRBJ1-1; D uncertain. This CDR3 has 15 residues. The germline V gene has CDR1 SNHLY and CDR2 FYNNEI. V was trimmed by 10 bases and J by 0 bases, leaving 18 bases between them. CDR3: CANTLEDGMNTEAFF. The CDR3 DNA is TGTGCCAACACGTTGGAGGATGGCATGAACACTGAAGCTTTCTTT. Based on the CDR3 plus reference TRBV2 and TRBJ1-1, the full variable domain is EPEVTQTPSHQVTQMGQEVILRCVPISNHLYFYWYRQILGQKVEFLVSFYNNEISEKSEIFDDQFSVERPDGSNFTLKIRSTKLEDSAMYFCANTLEDGMNTEAFFGQGTRLTVV.

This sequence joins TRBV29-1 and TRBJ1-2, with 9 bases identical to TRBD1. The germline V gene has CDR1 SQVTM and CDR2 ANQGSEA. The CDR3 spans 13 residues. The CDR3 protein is CSISQDGTGGYTF. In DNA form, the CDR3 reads TGCAGTATCAGCCAGGACGGGACAGGGGGCTACACCTTC.

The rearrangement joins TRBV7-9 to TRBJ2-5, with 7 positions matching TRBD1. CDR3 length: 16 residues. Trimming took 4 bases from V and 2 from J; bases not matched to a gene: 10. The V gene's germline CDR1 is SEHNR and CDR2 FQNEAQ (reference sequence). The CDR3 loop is CASSSPLRDSQETQYF. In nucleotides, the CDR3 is TGTGCCAGCAGCTCACCACTCCGGGACAGTCAAGAGACCCAGTACTTC.

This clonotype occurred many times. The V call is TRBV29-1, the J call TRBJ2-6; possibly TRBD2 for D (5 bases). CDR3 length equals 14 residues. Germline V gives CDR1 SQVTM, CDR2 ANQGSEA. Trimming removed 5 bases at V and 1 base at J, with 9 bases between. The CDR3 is CSVIGVSGANVLTF. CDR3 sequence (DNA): TGCAGCGTTATCGGGGTTTCTGGGGCCAACGTCCTGACTTTC.

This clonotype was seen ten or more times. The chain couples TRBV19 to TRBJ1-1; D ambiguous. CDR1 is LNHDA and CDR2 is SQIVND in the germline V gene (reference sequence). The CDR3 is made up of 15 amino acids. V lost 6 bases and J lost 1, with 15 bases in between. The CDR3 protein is CASRRQGNENTEAFF. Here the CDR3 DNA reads TGTGCCAGTAGGAGACAAGGAAATGAGAACACTGAAGCTTTCTTT.

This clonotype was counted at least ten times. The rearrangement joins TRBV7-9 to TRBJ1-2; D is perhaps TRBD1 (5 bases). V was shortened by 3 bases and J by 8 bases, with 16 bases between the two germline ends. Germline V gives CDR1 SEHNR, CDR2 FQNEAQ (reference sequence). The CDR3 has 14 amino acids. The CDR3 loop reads CASSFNPSRDGYTF. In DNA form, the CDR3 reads TGTGCCAGCAGCTTTAACCCTTCCCGGGACGGCTACACCTTC.

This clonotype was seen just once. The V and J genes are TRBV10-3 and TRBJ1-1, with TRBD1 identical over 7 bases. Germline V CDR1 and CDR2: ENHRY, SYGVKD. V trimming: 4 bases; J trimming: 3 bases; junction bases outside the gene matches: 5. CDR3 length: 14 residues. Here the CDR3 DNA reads TGTGCCATCAGTGCAGGGGGGGGGGACACTGAAGCTTTCTTT. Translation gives CAISAGGGDTEAFF.

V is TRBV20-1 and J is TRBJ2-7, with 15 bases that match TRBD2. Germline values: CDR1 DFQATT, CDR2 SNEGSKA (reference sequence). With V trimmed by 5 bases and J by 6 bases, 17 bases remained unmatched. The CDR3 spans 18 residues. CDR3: CSADQRTSGRASVAEQYF. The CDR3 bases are TGCAGTGCTGATCAACGGACTAGCGGGAGGGCCTCGGTGGCCGAGCAGTACTTC.

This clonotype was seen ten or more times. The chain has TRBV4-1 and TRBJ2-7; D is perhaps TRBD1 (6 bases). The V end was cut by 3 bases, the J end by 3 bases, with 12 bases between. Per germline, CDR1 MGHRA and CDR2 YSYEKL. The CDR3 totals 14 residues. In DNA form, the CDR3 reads TGCGCCAGCAGCCATCGGGACACCGACTACGAGCAGTACTTC. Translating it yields CASSHRDTDYEQYF.

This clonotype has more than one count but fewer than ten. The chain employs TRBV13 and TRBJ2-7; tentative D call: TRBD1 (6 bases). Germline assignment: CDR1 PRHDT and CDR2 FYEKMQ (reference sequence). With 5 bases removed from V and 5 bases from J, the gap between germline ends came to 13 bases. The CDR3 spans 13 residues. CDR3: CASSILQGNEQYF. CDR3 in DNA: TGTGCCAGCAGCATTCTACAGGGCAACGAGCAGTACTTC.

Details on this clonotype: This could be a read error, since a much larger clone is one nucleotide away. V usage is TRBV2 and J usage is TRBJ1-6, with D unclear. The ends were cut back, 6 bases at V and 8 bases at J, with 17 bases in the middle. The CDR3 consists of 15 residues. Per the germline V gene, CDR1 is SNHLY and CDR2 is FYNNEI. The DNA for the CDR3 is TGTGCCAGCAGAGGGAGAGGGCTATGGGATTCACCCCTCCACTTT. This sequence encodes CASRGRGLWDSPLHF.

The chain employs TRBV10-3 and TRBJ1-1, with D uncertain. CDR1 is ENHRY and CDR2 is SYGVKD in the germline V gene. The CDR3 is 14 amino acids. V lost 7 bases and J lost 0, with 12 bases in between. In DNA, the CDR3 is TGTGCCATCAATACGGACGGCATGAACACTGAAGCTTTCTTT. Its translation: CAINTDGMNTEAFF.

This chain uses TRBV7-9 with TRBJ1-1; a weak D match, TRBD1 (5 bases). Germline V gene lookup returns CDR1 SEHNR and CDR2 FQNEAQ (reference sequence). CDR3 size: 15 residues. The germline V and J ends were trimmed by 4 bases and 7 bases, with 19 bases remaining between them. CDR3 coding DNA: TGTGCCAGCAGCTCCCAAACGGGGCGGACCGGTGAAGCTTTCTTT. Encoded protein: CASSSQTGRTGEAFF.

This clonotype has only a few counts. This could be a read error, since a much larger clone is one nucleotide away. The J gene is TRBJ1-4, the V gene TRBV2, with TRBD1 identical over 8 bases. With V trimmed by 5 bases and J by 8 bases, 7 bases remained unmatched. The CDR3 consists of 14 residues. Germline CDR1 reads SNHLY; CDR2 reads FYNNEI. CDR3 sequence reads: CASSPTGVEEKLFF. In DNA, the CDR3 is TGTGCCAGCAGTCCGACAGGGGTTGAGGAAAAACTGTTTTTT.

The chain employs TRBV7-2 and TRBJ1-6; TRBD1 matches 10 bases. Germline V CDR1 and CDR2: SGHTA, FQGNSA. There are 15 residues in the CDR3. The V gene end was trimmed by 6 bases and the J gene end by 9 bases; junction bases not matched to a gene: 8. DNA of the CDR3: TGTGCCAGCAGACCCTTGGGACAGGGGAGTTCACCCCTCCACTTT. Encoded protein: CASRPLGQGSSPLHF.

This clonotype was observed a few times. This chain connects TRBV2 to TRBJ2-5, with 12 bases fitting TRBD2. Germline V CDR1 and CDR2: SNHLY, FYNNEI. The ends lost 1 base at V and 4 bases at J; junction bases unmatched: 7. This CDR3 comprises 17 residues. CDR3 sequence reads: CASSEDLAGGLGETQYF. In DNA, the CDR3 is TGTGCCAGCAGTGAAGACCTAGCGGGGGGGCTCGGAGAGACCCAGTACTTC.

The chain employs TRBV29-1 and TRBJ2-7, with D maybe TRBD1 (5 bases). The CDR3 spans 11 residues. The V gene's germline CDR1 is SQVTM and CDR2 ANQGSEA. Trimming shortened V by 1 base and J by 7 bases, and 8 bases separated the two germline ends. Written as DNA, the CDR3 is TGCAGCGTTGAAGTTCAGGGAGAGCAGTACTTC. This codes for CSVEVQGEQYF.

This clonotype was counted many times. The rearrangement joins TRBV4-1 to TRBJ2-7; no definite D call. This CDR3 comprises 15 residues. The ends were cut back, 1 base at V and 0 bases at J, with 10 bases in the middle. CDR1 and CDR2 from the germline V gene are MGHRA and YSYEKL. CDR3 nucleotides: TGCGCCAGCAGCCAAGGAGTCAGGAGCTCCTACGAGCAGTACTTC. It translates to CASSQGVRSSYEQYF.